This T cell receptor beta chain was recorded in a study of blood T cell repertoires in COVID-19. The wider study: Acute-phase and convalescent COVID-19 samples originated in the United States, Italy and Spain. In each case, the material was cDNA or gDNA derived from T cells, B-cell-depleted T cells, or PBMCs.

With 3 bases removed from V and 4 bases from J, the gap between germline ends came to 9 bases. The CDR3 is 13 residues long. Per the study methods: Reference gene primer amplification gave estimated nucleated cell counts. The table came from immunoSEQ multiplex PCR; TCRdb's copy has only in-frame clones and leaves some out. V and J calls and clone size follow that table, whereas D and trimming were derived from the DNA. The sample carries about 59,000 clones, about 93% recorded once. This TCR derives from a man aged 80 or over with acute or convalescent COVID-19. The sample comprised peripheral blood. The chain carries TRBV12-3 or TRBV12-4 and TRBJ1-1, with D uncertain. CDR3 amino acids: CASSFGVVTEAFF. In nucleotides, the CDR3 is TGTGCCAGCAGTTTCGGGGTAGTCACTGAAGCTTTCTTT.